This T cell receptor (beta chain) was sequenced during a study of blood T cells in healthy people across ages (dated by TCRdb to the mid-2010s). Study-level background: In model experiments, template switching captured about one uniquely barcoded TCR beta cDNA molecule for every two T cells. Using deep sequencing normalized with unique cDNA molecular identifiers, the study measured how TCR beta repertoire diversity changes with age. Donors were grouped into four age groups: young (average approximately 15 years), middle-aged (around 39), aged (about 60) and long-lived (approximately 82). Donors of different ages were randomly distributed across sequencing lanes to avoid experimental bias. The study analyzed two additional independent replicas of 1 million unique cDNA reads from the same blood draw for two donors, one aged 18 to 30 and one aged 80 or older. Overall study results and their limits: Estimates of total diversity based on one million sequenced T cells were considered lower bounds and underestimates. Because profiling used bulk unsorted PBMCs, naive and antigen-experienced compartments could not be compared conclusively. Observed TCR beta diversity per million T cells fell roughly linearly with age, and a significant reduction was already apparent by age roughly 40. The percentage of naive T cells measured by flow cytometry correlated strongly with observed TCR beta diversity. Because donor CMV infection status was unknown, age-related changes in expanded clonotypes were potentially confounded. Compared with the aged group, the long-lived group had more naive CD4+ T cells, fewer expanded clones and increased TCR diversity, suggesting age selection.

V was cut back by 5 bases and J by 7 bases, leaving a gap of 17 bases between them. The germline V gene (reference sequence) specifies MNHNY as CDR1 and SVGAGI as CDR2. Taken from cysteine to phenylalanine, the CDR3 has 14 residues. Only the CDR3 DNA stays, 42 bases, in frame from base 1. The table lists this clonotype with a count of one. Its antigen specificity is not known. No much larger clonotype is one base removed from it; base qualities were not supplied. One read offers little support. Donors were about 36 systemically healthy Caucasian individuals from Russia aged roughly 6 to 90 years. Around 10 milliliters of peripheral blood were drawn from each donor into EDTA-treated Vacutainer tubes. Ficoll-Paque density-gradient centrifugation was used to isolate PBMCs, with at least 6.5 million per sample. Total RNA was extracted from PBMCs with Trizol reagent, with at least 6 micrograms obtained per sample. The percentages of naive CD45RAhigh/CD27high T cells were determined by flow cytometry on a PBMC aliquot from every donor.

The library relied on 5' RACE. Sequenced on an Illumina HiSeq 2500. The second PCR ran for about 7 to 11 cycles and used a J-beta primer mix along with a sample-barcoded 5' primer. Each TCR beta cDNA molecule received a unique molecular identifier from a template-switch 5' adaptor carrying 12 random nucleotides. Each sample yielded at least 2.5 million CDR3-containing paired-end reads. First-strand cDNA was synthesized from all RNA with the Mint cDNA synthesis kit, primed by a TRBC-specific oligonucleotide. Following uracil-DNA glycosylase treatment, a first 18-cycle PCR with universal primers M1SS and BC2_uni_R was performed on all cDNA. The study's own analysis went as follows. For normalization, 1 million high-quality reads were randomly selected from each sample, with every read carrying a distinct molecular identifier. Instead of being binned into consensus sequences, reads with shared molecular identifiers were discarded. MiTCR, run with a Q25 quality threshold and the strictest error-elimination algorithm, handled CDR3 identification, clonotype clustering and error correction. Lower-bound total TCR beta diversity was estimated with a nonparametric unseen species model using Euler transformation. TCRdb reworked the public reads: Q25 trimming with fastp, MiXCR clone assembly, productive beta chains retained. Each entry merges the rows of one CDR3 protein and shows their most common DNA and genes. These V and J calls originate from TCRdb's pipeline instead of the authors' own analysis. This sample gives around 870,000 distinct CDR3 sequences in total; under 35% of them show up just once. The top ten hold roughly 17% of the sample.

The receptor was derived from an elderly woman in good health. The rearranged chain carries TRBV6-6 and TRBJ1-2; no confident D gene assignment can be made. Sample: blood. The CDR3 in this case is CASSRTAEMGGYTF. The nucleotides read TGTGCCAGCAGTCGGACCGCGGAGATGGGTGGCTACACCTTC.